These T cell receptor beta chains were read from a single sample in a study of immune heterogeneity within non-small cell lung tumors. TCRdb re-analysed the multiplex PCR reads in MiXCR, keeping a single row per CDR3 protein. Of 2,500 to 3,500 distinct CDR3 sequences in the sample, roughly 40% were seen once. The sequenced sample was lung tumor tissue. The receptors here all came from a woman in her forties or fifties with non-small cell lung cancer. The CDR3 runs from the conserved cysteine through the conserved F or W. The order of the fields is J gene, clone size, V gene, D gene, CDR3 DNA, CDR3 protein. The D gene is left open where the match is weak. The size entry is marked missing in some rows and otherwise reads once, few, many or a size class.

J: TRBJ2-7
size: medium-sized
V: TRBV6-5
D: .
DNA: TGTGCCAGCAGTTACCGGGACAACGGGGCCTACGAGCAGTACTTC
CDR3: CASSYRDNGAYEQYF

J: TRBJ1-3
size: medium-sized
V: TRBV6-1
D: .
DNA: TGTGCCAGCAGTTCTTATGGGAACACCATATATTTT
CDR3: CASSSYGNTIYF

J: TRBJ2-5
size: medium-sized
V: TRBV20-1
D: TRBD2
DNA: TGCAGTGCGAGCGGGGGGGCCGACTACTATGAGACCCAGTACTTC
CDR3: CSASGGADYYETQYF

J: TRBJ2-1
size: medium-sized
V: TRBV27
D: .
DNA: TGTGCCAGCAGTGCATTAGGTGGCTCCTACAATGAGCAGTTCTTC
CDR3: CASSALGGSYNEQFF

J: TRBJ2-1
size: medium-sized
V: TRBV7-3
D: .
DNA: TGTGCCAGCAGCTTAAGCGGGGACTCCTACAATGAGCAGTTCTTC
CDR3: CASSLSGDSYNEQFF

J: TRBJ1-1
size: medium-sized
V: TRBV5-1
D: .
DNA: TGCGCCAGCAGCTTAACAGCAGATTCTGAAGCTTTCTTT
CDR3: CASSLTADSEAFF

J: TRBJ2-7
size: .
V: TRBV3-1
D: .
DNA: TGTGCCAGCAGCCAAGGGGGAGACAGGGAGGACTTC
CDR3: CASSQGGDREDF

J: TRBJ1-2
size: medium-sized
V: TRBV5-6
D: TRBD1
DNA: TGTGCCAGCAGCTATAGAACAGGGGAGAGATATGGCTACACCTTC
CDR3: CASSYRTGERYGYTF

J: TRBJ1-4
size: .
V: TRBV20-1
D: .
DNA: TGCAGTGCTAGAATTTTCGGGCACACTAATGAAAAACTGTTTTTT
CDR3: CSARIFGHTNEKLFF

J: TRBJ1-4
size: medium-sized
V: TRBV7-8
D: .
DNA: TGTGCCAGCAGCCCAGGTGTCCGTGCAACTAATGAAAAACTGTTTTTT
CDR3: CASSPGVRATNEKLFF

J: TRBJ1-2
size: medium-sized
V: TRBV10-1
D: .
DNA: TGCGCCAGCAGTTATGCGGGGAACTATGGCTACACCTTC
CDR3: CASSYAGNYGYTF

J: TRBJ2-7
size: .
V: TRBV13
D: .
DNA: TGTGCCAGCAGCCCTGAGGGGACCTCCGGGACGTTTGAGCAGTACTTC
CDR3: CASSPEGTSGTFEQYF

J: TRBJ2-5
size: medium-sized
V: TRBV18
D: .
DNA: TGTGCCAGCTCACTATACGGATTGGGGGAGACCCAGTACTTC
CDR3: CASSLYGLGETQYF

J: TRBJ1-4
size: medium-sized
V: TRBV20-1
D: .
DNA: TGCAGTGCCGCCCGGGACGAGGGTGAAAAACTGTTTTTT
CDR3: CSAARDEGEKLFF

J: TRBJ1-3
size: medium-sized
V: TRBV27
D: .
DNA: TGTGCCAGCAGCCCCCGTGGGGGGAGATCGGGAAACACCATATATTTT
CDR3: CASSPRGGRSGNTIYF

J: TRBJ2-3
size: .
V: TRBV5-6
D: TRBD2
DNA: TGTGCCAGCAGCCAACTACTAGCGGAGCCCACAGATACGCAGTATTTT
CDR3: CASSQLLAEPTDTQYF